These T cell receptor beta chains were read from a single sample in a study of blood T cells in healthy people across ages. TCRdb re-derived calls from the 5' RACE reads in MiXCR, one entry per CDR3 protein. The data show 450,000 to 600,000 distinct CDR3 sequences, about 25% seen once. These data were also reused for a study on T cells of mothers and their children.

The sample was blood. The origin of the receptors is a boy younger than 10 in good health. Each CDR3 is given with its conserved first and last residue. A D gene is named only where the DNA matches it firmly. Clone size is shown for a subset of rows, as once, few, many or a class of expanded clone.

J,size,D,V,length,DNA,CDR3
TRBJ1-2,-,-,TRBV6-5,13,TGTGCCAGCAGCCTACCGGACACTCTAGGCTACACCTTC,CASSLPDTLGYTF
TRBJ2-5,many,-,TRBV29-1,16,TGCAGCGTTGAGGGCAGGGGACGCGGGAGAGAAGAGACCCAGTACTTC,CSVEGRGRGREETQYF
TRBJ2-2,few,-,TRBV19,15,TGTGCCAGTAGTATAGCTGACAGTCCCACCGGGGAGCTGTTTTTT,CASSIADSPTGELFF
TRBJ2-5,-,-,TRBV7-2,15,TGTGCCAGCAGCTTAGGTGGAGGGGGCTTTGAGACCCAGTACTTC,CASSLGGGGFETQYF
TRBJ1-5,-,TRBD1,TRBV20-1,17,TGCAGTGCTGTCCACAGGGGGTTACTTTATAGCAATCAGCCCCAGCATTTT,CSAVHRGLLYSNQPQHF
TRBJ2-1,-,-,TRBV29-1,11,TGCAGCGCTACACATGGCTATGAGCAGTTCTTC,CSATHGYEQFF
TRBJ2-3,-,TRBD2,TRBV11-2,17,TGTGCCAGCAGCTTAGTACTAAGCGGGGGGCTCACAGATACGCAGTATTTT,CASSLVLSGGLTDTQYF
TRBJ1-1,many,TRBD1,TRBV12-3/TRBV12-4,13,TGTGCCAGCAGTTGGGACAGAGACACTGAAGCTTTCTTT,CASSWDRDTEAFF
TRBJ1-6,few,-,TRBV4-1,15,TGCGCCAGCAGCCAACTACAGGGCCCCGATTCACCCCTCCACTTT,CASSQLQGPDSPLHF
TRBJ1-2,few,-,TRBV20-1,11,TGCAGTGCTAGAGAGGAGTATGGCTACACCTTC,CSAREEYGYTF
TRBJ1-4,few,TRBD1,TRBV12-5,17,TGTGCTAGTGGTTTCATAGTAACAGGGGCAACTAATGAAAAACTGTTTTTT,CASGFIVTGATNEKLFF
TRBJ2-1,once,-,TRBV2,12,TGTGCCAGCAGTGAAGCGCTGCAGGAGCAGTTCTTC,CASSEALQEQFF
TRBJ2-5,-,-,TRBV7-7,16,TGTGCTAGCAGCCCCCCGGGATTACAAGGCTCAGAGACCCAGTACTTC,CASSPPGLQGSETQYF
TRBJ2-1,-,-,TRBV12-3/TRBV12-4,15,TGTGCCAGCAGTTTTGGTGGTTCGGGCGTCACTGAGCAGTTCTTC,CASSFGGSGVTEQFF
TRBJ1-5,-,-,TRBV6-5,13,TGTGCCAGCAGTTACAGGCCCCATCAGCCCCAGCATTTT,CASSYRPHQPQHF
TRBJ2-7,-,-,TRBV6-6,14,TGTGCCAGCAGCCGGGACGGGGGAACCTACGAGCAGTACTTC,CASSRDGGTYEQYF
TRBJ2-5,once,TRBD1,TRBV7-9,17,TGTGCCAGCAGCTTAGCCTACCGGGACAGGGAGGGCGAGACCCAGTACTTC,CASSLAYRDREGETQYF
TRBJ2-7,-,-,TRBV7-9,13,TGTGCCAGCAGTAGGGCTAGCGACTACGAGCAGTACTTC,CASSRASDYEQYF
TRBJ1-4,few,-,TRBV5-1,15,TGCGCCAGCAGCTTGGATTCCGGGGACGGGGAAAAACTGTTTTTT,CASSLDSGDGEKLFF
TRBJ2-7,few,-,TRBV2,11,TGTGCCGGCAGGGAGTCCTACGAGCAGTACTTC,CAGRESYEQYF
TRBJ2-3,-,-,TRBV7-2,11,TGTGCCAGCACCCGGCAGGGTACGCAGTATTTT,CASTRQGTQYF
TRBJ1-2,-,-,TRBV12-3/TRBV12-4,13,TGTGCCAGCAGTATAGGGAGATTCTATGGCTACACCTTC,CASSIGRFYGYTF
TRBJ2-5,many,-,TRBV5-4,13,TGTGCCAGCAGCTTGGACAGGAAAGAGACCCAGTACTTC,CASSLDRKETQYF
TRBJ2-5,-,-,TRBV6-2/TRBV6-3,14,TGTGCCAGCAGTTACACGGGAGTCGGAGAGACCCAGTACTTC,CASSYTGVGETQYF
TRBJ2-5,-,TRBD1,TRBV6-5,14,TGTGCCAGCAGTTACGGGACAGGCAAAGAGACCCAGTACTTC,CASSYGTGKETQYF
TRBJ1-4,-,TRBD1,TRBV6-6,15,TGTGCCAGCACCTTACGGGGACAGCTTAATGAAAAACTGTTTTTT,CASTLRGQLNEKLFF
TRBJ1-5,-,-,TRBV2,14,TGTGCCAGCAGGGGAGACAGTTCCGGTCAGCCCCAGCATTTT,CASRGDSSGQPQHF
TRBJ2-1,few,-,TRBV11-2,11,TGTGCCAGCAGCTTAGGTCCTTGGCAGTTCTTC,CASSLGPWQFF